Below, 24 T cell receptor beta chains from the same sample are listed, as sequenced in a study of blood T cell repertoires in COVID-19. Repertoires were generated with immunoSEQ multiplex PCR, while TCRdb's copy carries only in-frame clones and drops some. The sample consists of some 250,000 clones, more than 70% of them appearing once. The specimen was peripheral blood. These receptors came from a young woman with acute or convalescent COVID-19.

The chain carries TRBV6-5 and TRBJ1-2; no clear D. The CDR3 spans 15 residues. V gave up 6 bases and J gave up 0 bases, with 14 bases separating them. The germline V gene has CDR1 MNHEY and CDR2 SVGAGI. The CDR3 sequence is CASSSPQASNYGYTF. The CDR3 DNA sequence: TGTGCCAGCAGCTCCCCCCAGGCCTCTAACTATGGCTACACCTTC.

The chain is built from TRBV2 and TRBJ1-1; D ambiguous. CDR3 length: 13 amino acids. CDR1 and CDR2 (germline): SNHLY, FYNNEI. The V end lost 4 bases, the J end lost 5 bases, and 11 bases lay between the germline ends. CDR3 residues: CASSVFWATEAFF. The CDR3 coding sequence is TGTGCCAGCAGTGTGTTTTGGGCGACTGAAGCTTTCTTT.

A few counts support this clone. The chain has TRBV5-1 and TRBJ1-5; D perhaps matches TRBD1 (5 bases). Trimming took off 3 bases at V and 9 bases at J, with 16 bases between the two ends. Germline CDR1 and CDR2: SGHRS and YFSETQ. The CDR3 is 14 amino acids. The DNA for the CDR3 is TGCGCCAGCAGCTCCGGGATCATCGGGGGGCCCCAGCATTTT. It codes for CASSSGIIGGPQHF.

V and J are TRBV6-2 or TRBV6-3 and TRBJ2-3; 13 bases line up with TRBD2. The CDR3 extends over 17 amino acids. Germline CDR1 is MNHEY and CDR2 is SVGEGT. The V and J ends lost 6 bases and 3 bases, in that order; junction bases with no gene match: 9. The CDR3 spells CASSALTSGRTTDTQYF. CDR3 DNA sequence: TGTGCCAGCAGCGCCCTGACTAGCGGGAGGACAACAGATACGCAGTATTTT.

DNA of the CDR3: TGCGCCAGCAGCCAAGATTGGCCGGGGACAGGGCTTTCCGAGCAGTACTTC. Protein sequence: CASSQDWPGTGLSEQYF. The chain joins TRBV4-3 to TRBJ2-7; TRBD1 matches at 9 bases. Germline-derived CDR1 and CDR2 are LGHNA and YSLEER. This CDR3 is 17 amino acids long. The V and J ends lost 0 bases and 6 bases, in that order; junction bases with no gene match: 12.

The chain links TRBV7-9 to TRBJ1-4; 7 nucleotides align to TRBD1. The CDR3 is 14 residues long. V trimming: 5 bases; J trimming: 8 bases; junction bases outside the gene matches: 8. CDR1 and CDR2 (germline): SEHNR, FQNEAQ (reference sequence). This chain's CDR3 is CASSPGTAGEKLFF. CDR3 coding DNA: TGTGCCAGCAGCCCCGGGACAGCAGGAGAAAAACTGTTTTTT.

J is TRBJ2-2 and V is TRBV9, with D possibly matching TRBD2 (6 bases). CDR3 length equals 17 residues. Germline loops: CDR1 SGDLS, CDR2 YYNGEE. Trimming took off 0 bases at V and 1 base at J, with 13 bases between the two ends. The CDR3 DNA follows: TGTGCCAGCAGCGTAGAGGTTCTAGCGAAGAACACCGGGGAGCTGTTTTTT. Its translation is CASSVEVLAKNTGELFF.

This clone was detected a few times. The CDR3 is CASSSTLGQVNNSPLHF. DNA for the CDR3: TGTGCCAGCAGCTCCACTCTGGGACAGGTGAATAATTCACCCCTCCACTTT. The V call is TRBV7-9, the J call TRBJ1-6, with 8 nucleotides matching TRBD1. Germline values: CDR1 SEHNR, CDR2 FQNEAQ (reference sequence). The CDR3 consists of 17 residues. V trimming: 4 bases; J trimming: 5 bases; junction bases outside the gene matches: 10.

J is TRBJ2-7 and V is TRBV4-1; TRBD1 matches 10 bases. The CDR3 sequence is 13 residues long. CDR1 is MGHRA, CDR2 YSYEKL, per germline. V was clipped by 8 bases and J by 5 bases; unmatched bases: 6. The CDR3 sequence is CASGGTGEHEQYF. The CDR3 bases are TGCGCCAGCGGGGGGACAGGGGAACACGAGCAGTACTTC.

This clone was picked up one time. The chain has TRBV19 and TRBJ1-2; no definite D call. Germline CDR1 is LNHDA and CDR2 is SQIVND (reference sequence). V was cut by 9 bases and J by 4 bases, with 12 bases left in between. The CDR3 contains 12 residues. The CDR3 sequence: CASRRGFYGYTF. CDR3 DNA: TGTGCCAGCCGCCGGGGTTTCTATGGCTACACCTTC.

The chain has TRBV11-3 and TRBJ2-2, with D maybe TRBD2 (6 bases). The CDR3 runs 15 residues. Germline V lookup: CDR1 SGHNT, CDR2 YENEEA. Trimming cost V 5 bases and J 3 bases, with 13 bases left between them. The CDR3 spells CASSAGGGYTGELFF. The CDR3 nucleotides read TGTGCCAGCAGCGCCGGGGGTGGGTACACCGGGGAGCTGTTTTTT.

The chain recombines TRBV28 with TRBJ2-7; TRBD1 aligns across 7 bases. This CDR3 is 15 amino acids long. Looked up from germline, CDR1 is MDHEN and CDR2 is SYDVKM. The V segment lost 6 bases and the J segment 2 bases; nucleotides outside the gene matches: 10. The CDR3 bases are TGTGCCAGCAGCGAAGCCGGGACAGTACCCTACGAGCAGTACTTC. Its translation is CASSEAGTVPYEQYF.

This rearrangement joins TRBV7-9 to TRBJ1-6; 7 nucleotides agree with TRBD1. This CDR3 is 16 amino acids long. J was trimmed by 4 bases and V by 6 bases; bases with no gene match: 9. Germline CDR1 is SEHNR and CDR2 is FQNEAQ (reference sequence). Written as DNA, the CDR3 is TGTGCCAGCAGACAGACCGGACAGGCTTATAATTCACCCCTCCACTTT. Its translation is CASRQTGQAYNSPLHF. Complete variable domain (other parts from reference TRBV7-9 and TRBJ1-6): DTGVSQNPRHKITKRGQNVTFRCDPISEHNRLYWYRQTLGQGPEFLTYFQNEAQLEKSRLLSDRFSAERPKGSFSTLEIQRTEQGDSAMYLCASRQTGQAYNSPLHFGNGTRLTVT.

This CDR3 is CASSRSSGVSYNEQFF. The CDR3 DNA sequence: TGTGCCAGCTCTAGAAGTTCGGGAGTCTCCTACAATGAGCAGTTCTTC. This chain links TRBV18 with TRBJ2-1, with D possibly being TRBD2 (6 bases). Deletions cut 6 bases from V and 0 bases from J, with 15 bases between. The CDR3 consists of 16 residues. Looked up from germline, CDR1 is KGHSH and CDR2 is LQKENI.

This chain uses TRBV7-2 with TRBJ2-5, with 9 bases identical to TRBD2. The junction had 11 bases not matched to a gene; V was cut back by 1 base and J by 5 bases. CDR3 length: 17 residues. Germline loops: CDR1 SGHTA, CDR2 FQGNSA. The CDR3 here is CASSLVFSGSWLETQYF. The CDR3 DNA follows: TGTGCCAGCAGCTTAGTATTTAGCGGGAGTTGGTTGGAGACCCAGTACTTC.

The rearrangement joins TRBV27 to TRBJ1-6; 7 bases agree with TRBD1. The CDR3 consists of 17 residues. Unmatched junction bases numbered 6, after V lost 4 bases and J lost 0 bases. Germline V CDR1 and CDR2: MNHEY, SMNVEV (reference sequence). The CDR3 reads CASSSYRDSSYNSPLHF. CDR3 in DNA: TGTGCCAGCAGTTCTTACCGGGACAGCTCCTATAATTCACCCCTCCACTTT.

The chain uses TRBV30 and TRBJ2-5, with D perhaps TRBD1 (5 bases). CDR1 GTSNPN and CDR2 SVGIG come from the germline V gene (reference sequence). V lost 5 bases and J lost 5, with 21 bases in between. The CDR3 length is 15 residues. This chain's CDR3 is CAWEPSTAARETQYF. CDR3 DNA sequence: TGTGCCTGGGAACCGTCGACAGCCGCGAGGGAGACCCAGTACTTC.

The J gene is TRBJ1-4, the V gene TRBV24-1, with D maybe TRBD1 (6 bases). The CDR3 runs to 17 residues. V lost 2 bases, J lost 5 bases, and 17 bases lay in between. Germline CDR1 KGHDR, CDR2 SFDVKD. CDR3 sequence (DNA): TGTGCCACCAGTGATTCCCCCTCGACAGGAAAGAATGAAAAACTGTTTTTT. Translation: CATSDSPSTGKNEKLFF.

J is TRBJ1-2 and V is TRBV4-1; TRBD1 agrees at 7 bases. Germline CDR1 MGHRA, CDR2 YSYEKL. This CDR3 has 14 residues. With 0 bases clipped from V and 4 bases from J, the junction kept 2 bases outside the gene matches. The DNA of the CDR3 is TGCGCCAGCAGCCAAGACGGGACAGCCTATGGCTACACCTTC. This sequence encodes CASSQDGTAYGYTF.

The chain is built from TRBV7-9 and TRBJ2-7; 8 bases fit TRBD1. From germline, CDR1 is SEHNR and CDR2 FQNEAQ (reference sequence). The CDR3 length is 14 residues. The V and J ends lost 6 bases and 2 bases, in that order; junction bases with no gene match: 6. The CDR3 sequence: CASSFGQGTYEQYF. The CDR3, as DNA: TGTGCCAGCAGTTTCGGACAGGGCACCTACGAGCAGTACTTC.

This chain joins TRBV11-2 and TRBJ2-4, with D maybe TRBD1 (6 bases). This CDR3 comprises 15 residues. The ends were cut back, 2 bases at V and 6 bases at J, with 14 bases in the middle. From germline, CDR1 is SGHAT and CDR2 FQNNGV. In DNA form, the CDR3 reads TGTGCCAGCAGCTTACTCACGACAGGTGCAAACATTCAGTACTTC. Translating it yields CASSLLTTGANIQYF.

The chain's CDR3 is CASSVGTSGIHEQYF. The DNA of the CDR3 is TGTGCCAGCAGCGTAGGGACTAGCGGGATCCACGAGCAGTACTTC. The rearrangement joins TRBV9 to TRBJ2-7; 12 positions agree with TRBD2. The V segment lost 0 bases and the J segment 5 bases; nucleotides outside the gene matches: 3. The CDR3 sequence is 15 residues long. From germline, CDR1 is SGDLS and CDR2 YYNGEE.

The chain employs TRBV7-6 and TRBJ2-7; D perhaps matches TRBD2 (6 bases). Germline V CDR1 and CDR2: SGHVS, FNYEAQ. V shed 1 base and J shed 3 bases, with 13 bases lying between them. This CDR3 contains 15 residues. This CDR3 reads CASSLGGGTLYEQYF. CDR3 DNA: TGTGCCAGCAGCTTAGGGGGCGGGACTCTCTACGAGCAGTACTTC.

The genes are TRBV30 and TRBJ1-5; D is undetermined. V was cut by 0 bases and J by 3 bases, with 6 bases left in between. CDR3 size: 13 residues. Per the germline V gene, CDR1 is GTSNPN and CDR2 is SVGIG (reference sequence). The CDR3 nucleotides are TGTGCCTGGAGTGTAGAGGACAATCAGCCCCAGCATTTT. It encodes CAWSVEDNQPQHF.